This is a list of T cell receptor beta chains from one sample in a study of blood T cells in healthy people across ages. MiXCR, run by TCRdb on the 5' RACE reads, gives a single entry per CDR3 protein. In the table there are over 1,300,000 distinct CDR3 sequences, 59% of which are singletons. The source material was blood. These receptors originate from a man aged 18 to 29 in good health. The CDR3 runs from the conserved cysteine through the conserved F or W. D genes are given only for firm matches.

d_call: .; v_call: TRBV27; cdr3_aa: CASRIQEGYEQYF
d_call: .; v_call: TRBV27; cdr3_aa: CASSVPNGETQYF
d_call: .; v_call: TRBV20-1; cdr3_aa: CSARDVPQLDEQFF
d_call: .; v_call: TRBV6-2/TRBV6-3; cdr3_aa: CASSSGVRLYEQYF
d_call: .; v_call: TRBV3-1; cdr3_aa: CASSQKGGYTF
d_call: .; v_call: TRBV4-3; cdr3_aa: CASSQSAQGHYGYTF
d_call: .; v_call: TRBV25-1; cdr3_aa: CASSAEAIYEQYF
d_call: .; v_call: TRBV4-1; cdr3_aa: CASSPAALNEKLFF
d_call: .; v_call: TRBV5-1; cdr3_aa: CASSFWSGTHNRTQYF
d_call: TRBD2; v_call: TRBV12-3/TRBV12-4; cdr3_aa: CASSFSGGSKNIQYF
d_call: TRBD1; v_call: TRBV4-2; cdr3_aa: CASSPHLFPGQEASGYTF
d_call: .; v_call: TRBV20-1; cdr3_aa: CSAEEGYNEQFF
d_call: .; v_call: TRBV7-2; cdr3_aa: CASSLAGDSDGYTF
d_call: TRBD1; v_call: TRBV5-1; cdr3_aa: CASSTGTASSYEQYF
d_call: .; v_call: TRBV20-1; cdr3_aa: CSTNLPGHNNEQFF
d_call: .; v_call: TRBV6-1; cdr3_aa: CASSEDAGTYNEQFF
d_call: .; v_call: TRBV9; cdr3_aa: CASSPRPGAFYEQYF
d_call: .; v_call: TRBV6-5; cdr3_aa: CASSYLSGVNGQFF
d_call: TRBD2; v_call: TRBV12-3/TRBV12-4; cdr3_aa: CASSLAPTSATAGELFF
d_call: .; v_call: TRBV5-6; cdr3_aa: CASSLGSSDTQYF
d_call: .; v_call: TRBV10-3; cdr3_aa: CAIRGGGLAPNEQFF
d_call: .; v_call: TRBV7-9; cdr3_aa: CASAQWNSPLHF
d_call: TRBD2; v_call: TRBV10-3; cdr3_aa: CAMPSGGLQETQYF
d_call: .; v_call: TRBV6-5; cdr3_aa: CASTSISGASTDTQYF
d_call: TRBD1; v_call: TRBV11-1; cdr3_aa: CASREQGVEAFF
d_call: .; v_call: TRBV11-2; cdr3_aa: CASSLDWRGGATQYF
d_call: TRBD2; v_call: TRBV11-2; cdr3_aa: CASSLPRLAGGVNEQFF
d_call: .; v_call: TRBV4-2; cdr3_aa: CASSQVRGTLGSNTEAFF
d_call: .; v_call: TRBV25-1; cdr3_aa: CASSEVGGWSEAFF
d_call: .; v_call: TRBV20-1; cdr3_aa: CSVMAGPYNEQFF
d_call: .; v_call: TRBV4-2; cdr3_aa: CASSQDGVHEQYF